The rows below give T cell receptor beta chains drawn from one sample of a study of vaccination and CD4 T cells after COVID-19. A single record per CDR3 protein comes from TCRdb applying MiXCR to the PCR reads. The sample holds about 9,900 distinct CDR3 sequences, about 47% seen once. These receptors' targets are unknown. Sequencing was done on a sample of CD4+ T cells from blood, cultured in vitro. The receptors originated from a human donor who had recovered from COVID-19. The CDR3 runs from the conserved cysteine through the conserved F or W. The D gene is left open where the match is weak. Rows give clone size only sometimes, using once, few, many, or a class for an expanded clone.

v_call	d_call	clone_size	j_call	cdr3_nt	cdr3_aa
TRBV2	TRBD2	few	TRBJ2-5	TGTGCCAGCAATGGACTAGCAGGAGAGACCCAGTACTTC	CASNGLAGETQYF
TRBV20-1	TRBD2	few	TRBJ2-3	TGCAGTGCTAGAGCCGGGACTAGCGGCTCTAGCACAGATACGCAGTATTTT	CSARAGTSGSSTDTQYF
TRBV20-1	.	few	TRBJ1-5	TGCAGTGCTAGACACAGCAATCAGCCCCAGCATTTT	CSARHSNQPQHF
TRBV6-1	TRBD1	few	TRBJ1-2	TGTGCCAGCAGTCCTCTTGACAGGGCCAATGGCTACACCTTC	CASSPLDRANGYTF
TRBV10-3	.	.	TRBJ1-2	TGTGCCATCAGTGCACTGAGCTATGGCTACACCTTC	CAISALSYGYTF
TRBV5-1	TRBD2	.	TRBJ2-7	TGCGCCAGCAGCGGATATAGCGGGGAAATCTACGAGCAGTACTTC	CASSGYSGEIYEQYF
TRBV5-4	.	.	TRBJ2-4	TGTGCCAGCAGCTCAGGGGGGGGGCTCTACAAAAACATTCAGTACTTC	CASSSGGGLYKNIQYF
TRBV7-8	.	.	TRBJ1-2	TGTGCCAGCAGCCCCATGGGACGGGTAGCTAACTATGGCTACACCTTC	CASSPMGRVANYGYTF
TRBV12-3/TRBV12-4	TRBD2	few	TRBJ2-3	TGTGCCAGCAGTTTAGGAGGACTAGCGGGGAGTTACACAGATACGCAGTATTTT	CASSLGGLAGSYTDTQYF
TRBV7-2	.	few	TRBJ1-4	TGTGCCAGCAGCCCCCCCAATGCGGGAAAACTGTTTTTT	CASSPPNAGKLFF
TRBV30	TRBD1	.	TRBJ1-2	TGTGCCTGGGGACAGGGCCTTAACTATGGCTACACCTTC	CAWGQGLNYGYTF
TRBV19	TRBD1	.	TRBJ2-3	TGTGCCAGTAGTCCCCGCCGGGACAGGGGCCGGACAGATACGCAGTATTTT	CASSPRRDRGRTDTQYF
TRBV21-1	.	.	TRBJ2-5	TGTGCCAGTCTAGCGGGGGACCAAGAGACCCAGTACTTC	CASLAGDQETQYF
TRBV2	.	large	TRBJ1-5	TGTGCCAGCAGTGCCGCCGGGACGTTCAATCAGCCCCAGCATTTT	CASSAAGTFNQPQHF
TRBV2	.	few	TRBJ1-6	TGTGCCAGCAGTGAGAGGGGGTCCAATTCACCCCTCCACTTT	CASSERGSNSPLHF
TRBV3-1	.	.	TRBJ1-6	TGTGCCAGCAGCCTTACAGGGAATTCACCCCTCCACTTT	CASSLTGNSPLHF
TRBV5-5	.	.	TRBJ1-2	TGTGCCAGCAGCCCTTACCGGGACAACTATGGCTACACCTTC	CASSPYRDNYGYTF
TRBV20-1	.	.	TRBJ1-6	TGCAGTGCTAGAGAAGGGGGAGGACCGAACAATTCACCCCTCCACTTT	CSAREGGGPNNSPLHF
TRBV5-3	TRBD2	.	TRBJ2-5	TGTGCCAGAAGCTTGAGAAACGGACTAGCGGTCCAAGAGACCCAGTACTTC	CARSLRNGLAVQETQYF
TRBV5-1	.	.	TRBJ2-5	TGCGCCAGCAGCTTCACAGGGAGAGGGGCCGAGACCCAGTACTTC	CASSFTGRGAETQYF
TRBV20-1	.	large	TRBJ1-3	TGCAGTGCTAGATCAGGCGTGGACGGAAACACCATATATTTT	CSARSGVDGNTIYF
TRBV12-3/TRBV12-4	.	medium-sized	TRBJ2-3	TGTGCCAGCAGTTTAGGTTCGCGGGGCTCCACAGATACGCAGTATTTT	CASSLGSRGSTDTQYF
TRBV6-1	.	.	TRBJ2-3	TGTGCCAGCAGTGAGGTCGCGGGCTTATACACAGATACGCAGTATTTT	CASSEVAGLYTDTQYF
TRBV7-2	.	few	TRBJ2-5	TGTGCCAGCAGCCCAGGTGACCAAGAGACCCAGTACTTC	CASSPGDQETQYF
TRBV6-1	.	once	TRBJ2-1	TGTGCCAGCAGGCGCTCCGGGACGGCCGCCTACAATGAGCAGTTCTTC	CASRRSGTAAYNEQFF
TRBV19	.	.	TRBJ2-7	TGTGCCAGCAACAGGGCGGACTCCTACGAGCAGTACTTC	CASNRADSYEQYF
TRBV6-1	.	.	TRBJ2-1	TGTGCCAGCAGTGAACAGGGGAACAATGAGCAGTTCTTC	CASSEQGNNEQFF
TRBV27	TRBD1	.	TRBJ1-5	TGTGCCAGCAGCTCACAGGGGGAGAGCAATCAGCCCCAGCATTTT	CASSSQGESNQPQHF
TRBV6-5	.	few	TRBJ1-6	TGTGCCAGCAGTTCCCCCGGGAGCTCCAGCTCCTATAATTCACCCCTCCACTTT	CASSSPGSSSSYNSPLHF
TRBV20-1	.	.	TRBJ2-3	TGCAGTGCTAGAGGTCTGAGGGGCACAGATACGCAGTATTTT	CSARGLRGTDTQYF
TRBV5-4	TRBD1	few	TRBJ1-6	TGTGCCAGCAGCTTGGACGGCAGAACAGGGGGGAGCCCCCTCCACTTT	CASSLDGRTGGSPLHF
TRBV7-2	TRBD1	.	TRBJ1-2	TGTGCCAGCAGCTTTCCTCCGGGACAGGGGTCTGGCTACACCTTC	CASSFPPGQGSGYTF
TRBV2	.	few	TRBJ1-1	TGTGCCAGCAGTGAAGGGATAGTTCTTGGTACTGAAGCTTTCTTT	CASSEGIVLGTEAFF
TRBV19	TRBD1	few	TRBJ1-1	TGTGCCAGTAGTAGCCGGGACAGGGGGCAGATGAACACTGAAGCTTTCTTT	CASSSRDRGQMNTEAFF
TRBV6-5	.	medium-sized	TRBJ1-6	TGTGCCAGCAGTTACAATAGATATCCCCCCGGGGGCAATTCACCCCTCCACTTT	CASSYNRYPPGGNSPLHF
TRBV19	.	.	TRBJ1-2	TGTGCCAGTAGTATCGGGCGGACAGTCAACCCGCGTGGCTACACCTTC	CASSIGRTVNPRGYTF
TRBV20-1	TRBD1	.	TRBJ1-4	TGCAGTGCTAGGGCAGGGGGAGAAAAACTGTTTTTT	CSARAGGEKLFF
TRBV5-1	TRBD1	.	TRBJ1-2	TGCGCCAGCTCTCGACAGGGGATAGAGTATGGCTACACCTTC	CASSRQGIEYGYTF
TRBV12-3/TRBV12-4	TRBD1	.	TRBJ1-2	TGTGCCAGCGCTCCAACAGGGGTTAGCTATGGCTACACCTTC	CASAPTGVSYGYTF
TRBV10-3	.	.	TRBJ1-6	TGTGCCATCAGTGACTCAAAAGGGAATTCACCCCTCCACTTT	CAISDSKGNSPLHF
TRBV30	.	.	TRBJ1-2	TGTGCCTGGAGTGTACGGGCGCACTATGGCTACACCTTC	CAWSVRAHYGYTF
TRBV20-1	.	few	TRBJ1-2	TGCAGTGCTAGAGAGCCCCTCCCCGACTATGGCTACACCTTC	CSAREPLPDYGYTF
TRBV6-1	TRBD1	few	TRBJ1-5	TGTGCCAGCACTCAAGGACAGGGGTTTCAGCCCCAGCATTTT	CASTQGQGFQPQHF
TRBV7-9	.	few	TRBJ1-3	TGTGCCAGCAGCCCAGGCGCAGAGGCACCTAACTCTGGAAACACCATATATTTT	CASSPGAEAPNSGNTIYF
TRBV18	.	.	TRBJ2-5	TGTGCCAGCTCACCACAAGAGACCCAGTACTTC	CASSPQETQYF
TRBV2	TRBD1	few	TRBJ2-3	TGTGCCAGCAGAAGACAGGGTAGGGCAGATACGCAGTATTTT	CASRRQGRADTQYF
TRBV7-9	TRBD1	once	TRBJ2-2	TGTGCCAGCAGCTTTAGTTCCCCTCGTTCCGGGACAGGGAACACCGGGGAGCTGTTTTTT	CASSFSSPRSGTGNTGELFF
TRBV6-1	TRBD1	few	TRBJ1-2	TGTGCCAGCAGTGGGGGCCGCTACAGGGGGAACTATGGCTACACCTTC	CASSGGRYRGNYGYTF
TRBV5-6	.	few	TRBJ2-3	TGTGCCAGCCTACACCAGGGCCGCACAGATACGCAGTATTTT	CASLHQGRTDTQYF
TRBV19	TRBD1	medium-sized	TRBJ2-7	TGTGCCAGTAGTACGGGACAGGGTATCGGCGAGCAGTACTTC	CASSTGQGIGEQYF
TRBV6-1	.	few	TRBJ1-5	TGTGCCAGCAGAGGTGACACCCTGGGTGGCAATCAGCCCCAGCATTTT	CASRGDTLGGNQPQHF
TRBV2	.	.	TRBJ1-2	TGTGCCAGCAGCGGTTGGGGGCTGAACTATGGCTACACCTTC	CASSGWGLNYGYTF
TRBV15	.	few	TRBJ2-7	TGTGCCACCAGCAGAGGTTTCGTCGCGGGGGACACCTACGAGCAGTACTTC	CATSRGFVAGDTYEQYF
TRBV6-5	TRBD2	.	TRBJ2-1	TGTGCCAGCAGTTCACCTGGACTAGCGGGTACTTACAATGAGCAGTTCTTC	CASSSPGLAGTYNEQFF
TRBV5-1	TRBD2	once	TRBJ2-7	TGCGCCAGCAGCGGGGTTAGCGGGGGGCCGATTGAGCAGTACTTC	CASSGVSGGPIEQYF
TRBV6-2/TRBV6-3	.	.	TRBJ1-1	TGTGCCAGCACCGCGGGCCCGATGAACACTGAAGCTTTCTTT	CASTAGPMNTEAFF
TRBV27	.	.	TRBJ1-2	TGTGCCAGCAGTTTTAGGGAGGCCGGGGGGGGCTACACCTTC	CASSFREAGGGYTF